The rows below give T cell receptor beta chains drawn from one sample of a study of T cell changes during pregnancy in multiple sclerosis. TCRdb's table, derived via immunoSEQ multiplex PCR, lists solely in-frame clones and lacks some. The sample records about 100,000 clones, about 92% being singletons. The material sequenced was peripheral blood, taken after pregnancy. These receptors all come from a female donor with multiple sclerosis, enrolled in a pregnancy study. CDR3s include the opening cysteine and the closing phenylalanine or tryptophan. D genes are given only for firm matches. Only part of the rows carry a size: once, few, many, or a class if the clone is expanded.

>TRBV5-1|TRBJ1-6|-|-
TGCGCCAGCAGCTTGGGGCAGGGAGGAAGTTCACCCCTCCACTTT
CASSLGQGGSSPLHF
>TRBV5-6|TRBJ1-5|TRBD1|-
TGTGCCAGCAGCTTGTATGACAGGGAGAATCAGCCCCAGCATTTT
CASSLYDRENQPQHF
>TRBV5-6|TRBJ1-4|TRBD1|-
TGTGCCAGCAGCTTGTGGGGACAGGGGATTGGGCAAAAACTGTTTTTT
CASSLWGQGIGQKLFF
>TRBV5-4|TRBJ1-2|TRBD1|-
TGTGCCAGCAGCGGGGGATTAGGACAGGGTTACGATGGCTACACCTTC
CASSGGLGQGYDGYTF
>TRBV5-1|TRBJ2-1|TRBD1|-
TGCGCCAGCAGCATGGGAACCTACAGGGGCCTTGAGCAGTTCTTC
CASSMGTYRGLEQFF
>TRBV9|TRBJ2-3|-|-
TGTGCCAGCACGCGCGGGTACGGCACAGATACGCAGTATTTT
CASTRGYGTDTQYF
>TRBV7-2|TRBJ2-1|TRBD2|-
TGTGCCAGCAGCTTAAGTTCTGGCGGGGGGGCGTATGAGCAGTTCTTC
CASSLSSGGGAYEQFF
>TRBV28|TRBJ1-2|TRBD1|-
TGTGCCAGCAGTTCCGGACAGGAAGGCTATGGCTACACCTTC
CASSSGQEGYGYTF
>TRBV5-1|TRBJ1-2|TRBD1|-
TGCGCCAGCAGCCGGGGACAGGGCGGCTATGGCTACACCTTC
CASSRGQGGYGYTF
>TRBV2|TRBJ1-1|-|-
TGTGCCAGCAGTGTGGACAAGAACACTGAAGCTTTCTTT
CASSVDKNTEAFF
>TRBV5-5|TRBJ2-7|TRBD1|-
TGTGCCAGCAGCTTGTCACAGGGGAAATACGAGCAGTACTTC
CASSLSQGKYEQYF
>TRBV7-6|TRBJ2-2|-|few
TGTGCCAGCAGCTCCGTGGAGGGCACCGGGGAGCTGTTTTTT
CASSSVEGTGELFF
>TRBV29-1|TRBJ1-6|TRBD1|-
TGCAGCGTTGGGACAGGGGAGGATTCACCCCTCCACTTT
CSVGTGEDSPLHF
>TRBV10-3|TRBJ1-1|-|-
TGTGCCATCAGTGAGTCGGGCAGGGACTATGGTGAAGCTTTCTTT
CAISESGRDYGEAFF
>TRBV19|TRBJ2-1|-|-
TGTGCCAGTAGTTCCGACTCGAGAGGGCCGTTCTTC
CASSSDSRGPFF
>TRBV5-5|TRBJ2-7|-|-
TGTGCCAGTGTCCGGGACACAAGCTCCTACGAGCAGTACTTC
CASVRDTSSYEQYF
>TRBV30|TRBJ1-3|TRBD1|-
TGTGCCTGGAGTGTACAGGGGAACACCATATATTTT
CAWSVQGNTIYF
>TRBV14|TRBJ2-7|-|-
TGTGCCAGCAGCCAGGGCCTCCTCGGGCAGTACTTC
CASSQGLLGQYF
>TRBV6-1|TRBJ1-5|-|-
TGTGCCAGCAGTGAAACATTGTATAGCAATCAGCCCCAGCATTTT
CASSETLYSNQPQHF
>TRBV4-1|TRBJ1-4|-|-
TGCGCCAGCAGCCAACGGAACGGGGGAACTAATGAAAAACTGTTTTTT
CASSQRNGGTNEKLFF
>TRBV19|TRBJ1-5|-|few
TGTGCCAGTACCACAGGGAATCAGCCCCAGCATTTT
CASTTGNQPQHF
>TRBV2|TRBJ2-1|-|-
TGTGCCAGCAGATACGATAGATACAATGAGCAGTTCTTC
CASRYDRYNEQFF
>TRBV5-1|TRBJ2-1|-|-
TGCGCCAGCGGATCCCCAGGGGAGGGGACCTACAATGAGCAGTTCTTC
CASGSPGEGTYNEQFF
>TRBV2|TRBJ1-2|TRBD1|-
TGTGCCAGCAGTGAAGGGGGACAGATTTTATATGGCTACACCTTC
CASSEGGQILYGYTF
>TRBV18|TRBJ2-7|-|-
TGTGCCAGCTCGGACACTGGGCTGAGCTCCTACGAGCAGTACTTC
CASSDTGLSSYEQYF
>TRBV29-1|TRBJ2-1|TRBD2|-
TGCAGCGTTTTGCCCGGGACTAGTGGTGTTGAGCAGTTCTTC
CSVLPGTSGVEQFF
>TRBV5-6|TRBJ1-2|-|-
TGTGCCAGCAGCAGTTCGGGTGACTATGGCTACACCTTC
CASSSSGDYGYTF
>TRBV19|TRBJ1-6|TRBD1|-
TGTGCCAGTAGTATAGAAGGGACAGGGAGAAATTCACCCCTCCACTTT
CASSIEGTGRNSPLHF
>TRBV29-1|TRBJ2-4|TRBD2|-
TGCAGCGTAAGAGTCGGGACTACCGAATACTTC
CSVRVGTTEYF
>TRBV30|TRBJ1-1|-|few
TGTGCCTGGACCCGCGGCCTTGAAGCTTTCTTT
CAWTRGLEAFF
>TRBV6-1|TRBJ1-3|TRBD1|-
TGTGCCAGCAGTGAAGAACCGACAGGGTCCGGAAACACCATATATTTT
CASSEEPTGSGNTIYF
>TRBV6-1|TRBJ2-2|TRBD1|-
TGTGCCAGCAGTGATGGAACAGGGGGTAGAACCGGGGAGCTGTTTTTT
CASSDGTGGRTGELFF
>TRBV30|TRBJ1-2|-|-
TGTGCCTGGAGTGTACTTGAACAGCAGATAAGAGTGGGTTTATATGGCTACACCTTC
CAWSVLEQQIRVGLYGYTF
>TRBV7-2|TRBJ1-4|-|-
TGTGCCAGCAGCGTTGCAGGGGCCTCAACTAATGAAAAACTGTTTTTT
CASSVAGASTNEKLFF
>TRBV6-1|TRBJ1-5|TRBD1|-
TGTGCCAGCAGTGAACCTCGGACAGGGGGTAGCAATCAGCCCCAGCATTTT
CASSEPRTGGSNQPQHF
>TRBV5-1|TRBJ1-1|TRBD1|once
TGCGCCAGCAGCTTCGGGACAGAGAACACTGAAGCTTTCTTT
CASSFGTENTEAFF
>TRBV5-1|TRBJ1-6|TRBD1|-
TGCGCCAGCAGACCTGGACAGGTCCAACTTTATAATTCACCCCTCCACTTT
CASRPGQVQLYNSPLHF
>TRBV25-1|TRBJ1-3|TRBD1|-
TGTGCCAGCAGCGCCGGGACAGGAGGAAACACCATATATTTT
CASSAGTGGNTIYF
>TRBV5-1|TRBJ2-3|-|-
TGCGCCAGCAGCTTTTACGGCGCAGGGAGCACAGATACGCAGTATTTT
CASSFYGAGSTDTQYF
>TRBV30|TRBJ2-7|-|once
TGTGCCTGGAGTCTCGTAACTTCCTACGAGCAGTACTTC
CAWSLVTSYEQYF
>TRBV4-1|TRBJ1-5|-|few
TGCGCCAGCAGCTATAGGACAGCCAACCCTCATAGCAATCAGCCCCAGCATTTT
CASSYRTANPHSNQPQHF
>TRBV11-2|TRBJ1-2|TRBD1|-
TGTGCCAGCAGCTTAGGGGCAGGGGGCCTCTATGGCTACACCTTC
CASSLGAGGLYGYTF
>TRBV5-6|TRBJ2-7|-|-
TGTGCCAGCAGCAAAGACGGGTCCTACGAGCAGTACTTC
CASSKDGSYEQYF